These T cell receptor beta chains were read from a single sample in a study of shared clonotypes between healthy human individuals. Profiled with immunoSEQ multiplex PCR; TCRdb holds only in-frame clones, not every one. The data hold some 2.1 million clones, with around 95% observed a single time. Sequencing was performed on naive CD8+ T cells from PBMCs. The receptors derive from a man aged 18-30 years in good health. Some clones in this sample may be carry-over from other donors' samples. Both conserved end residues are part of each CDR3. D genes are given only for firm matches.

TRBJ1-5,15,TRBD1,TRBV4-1,TGCGCCAGCAGCCTAATTTACAGGGGGGATCAGCCCCAGCATTTT,CASSLIYRGDQPQHF
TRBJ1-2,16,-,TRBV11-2,TGTGCCAGCACCCGTGATCTAGTGCGGGGCGACTATGGCTACACCTTC,CASTRDLVRGDYGYTF
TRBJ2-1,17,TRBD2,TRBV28,TGTGCCAGCAGTTCAGGGGCTAGCGGGAGTTCCTACAATGAGCAGTTCTTC,CASSSGASGSSYNEQFF
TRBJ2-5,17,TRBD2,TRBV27,TGTGCCAGCAGTGCTACGGGACTAGCGGGAGTAACGGAGACCCAGTACTTC,CASSATGLAGVTETQYF
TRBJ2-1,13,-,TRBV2,TGTGCCAGCAGTGCGGCCAGCTACAATGAGCAGTTCTTC,CASSAASYNEQFF
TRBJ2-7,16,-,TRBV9,TGTGCCAGCAGCGTAGGGGGTAGCGGATCCTCCTACGAGCAGTACTTC,CASSVGGSGSSYEQYF
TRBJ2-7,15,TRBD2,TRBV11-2,TGTGCCAGCAGCTTAAATCTAGCGGGACTCTACGAGCAGTACTTC,CASSLNLAGLYEQYF
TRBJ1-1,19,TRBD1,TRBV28,TGTGCCAGCAGTTTTTACAGGGGAAGCAGATCGGCTGGGAACACTGAAGCTTTCTTT,CASSFYRGSRSAGNTEAFF
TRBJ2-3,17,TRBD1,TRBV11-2,TGTGCCAGCAGCTTGGTCCTGCGGGGACAGGGATTAGATACGCAGTATTTT,CASSLVLRGQGLDTQYF
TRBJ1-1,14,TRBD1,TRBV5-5,TGTGCCAGCACCGTTGACAGGGCGAGTACTGAAGCTTTCTTT,CASTVDRASTEAFF
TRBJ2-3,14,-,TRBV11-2,TGTGCCAGCAGCCCAGCCCCGCCGGACGGTACGCAGTATTTT,CASSPAPPDGTQYF
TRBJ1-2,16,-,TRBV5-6,TGTGCCAGCAGCTTGGCGCGGCAGGGGAGAAACTATGGCTACACCTTC,CASSLARQGRNYGYTF
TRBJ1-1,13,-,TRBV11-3,TGTGCCAGCAGCTTTACACCGAGTACTGAAGCTTTCTTT,CASSFTPSTEAFF
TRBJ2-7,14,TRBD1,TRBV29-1,TGCAGCGTTGAATCCCGGGACAGCTCCTACGAGCAGTACTTC,CSVESRDSSYEQYF
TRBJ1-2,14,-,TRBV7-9,TGTGCCAGCAGCTTAGAAGGCAGGTTGAGAGGCTACACCTTC,CASSLEGRLRGYTF
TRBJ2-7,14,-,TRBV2,TGTGCCAGCAGTCCTAGCGCCCTCCGCGGGGAGCAGTACTTC,CASSPSALRGEQYF
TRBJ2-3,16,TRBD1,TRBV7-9,TGTGCCAGCAGCCCTCGGCTGGACAGGGAGCCAGATACGCAGTATTTT,CASSPRLDREPDTQYF
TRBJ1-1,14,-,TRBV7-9,TGTGCCAGCAGGTGGGAGGGTGGGCCCACTGAAGCTTTCTTT,CASRWEGGPTEAFF
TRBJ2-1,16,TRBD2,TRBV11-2,TGTGCCAGCAGCTTAAACGGCGGGAGCGCCTACAATGAGCAGTTCTTC,CASSLNGGSAYNEQFF
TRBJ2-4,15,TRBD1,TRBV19,TGTGCCAGTGCTCATACCCGGACAGGGGAAAACATTCAGTACTTC,CASAHTRTGENIQYF